These 28 T cell receptor beta chains were all obtained from the same sample, sequenced in a study of vaccination effects on CD4 cells after COVID-19. The data were produced by immunoSEQ multiplex PCR, yet TCRdb's version contains in-frame clones alone and is incomplete. The table lists some 50,000 clones, 70% to 75% of them singletons. An approximately 10-day culture period preceded the isolation of CD4+ T cells. Their recognized antigens are unknown. Sequenced here: CD4+ T cells from PBMCs cultured without peptide, sampled before COVID-19 vaccination. These receptors all stem from a human donor who had a prior SARS-CoV-2 infection.

This clone was seen just once. The rearrangement links TRBV20-1 to TRBJ2-3; tentative D call: TRBD2 (5 bases). The CDR3 is made up of 15 amino acids. The V and J ends lost 3 bases and 0 bases respectively, with 13 bases between them. Germline CDR1 reads DFQATT; CDR2 reads SNEGSKA (reference sequence). CDR3: CSASLRADSTDTQYF. The CDR3, as DNA: TGCAGTGCTAGTCTCAGAGCGGATAGCACAGATACGCAGTATTTT.

V is TRBV6-5 and J is TRBJ2-7; D unclear. Trimming cost V 0 bases and J 3 bases, with 9 bases left between them. This CDR3 is built from 14 residues. Germline CDR1 MNHEY, CDR2 SVGAGI. The CDR3 protein is CASSYSKPSYEQYF. DNA of the CDR3: TGTGCCAGCAGTTACTCGAAACCCAGCTACGAGCAGTACTTC.

The chain joins TRBV7-2 to TRBJ2-1; D is ambiguous. V lost 5 bases, J lost 5 bases, and 19 bases lay in between. Per the germline V gene, CDR1 is SGHTA and CDR2 is FQGNSA. The CDR3 has 16 residues. CDR3 in DNA: TGTGCCAGCAGCCTAACGGGTTGGGTCACCAACAATGAGCAGTTCTTC. As protein: CASSLTGWVTNNEQFF.

The CDR3, as DNA: TGTGCCAGCTCACGAAGTCGACAGCCCCAAGAGACCCAGTACTTC. Protein sequence: CASSRSRQPQETQYF. J is TRBJ2-5 and V is TRBV18; D is possibly TRBD1 (5 bases). This CDR3 is 15 amino acids long. The V end was cut by 4 bases, the J end by 1 base, with 13 bases between. Germline V gene sequence: CDR1 KGHSH, CDR2 LQKENI.

This clone was seen only a few times. The chain links TRBV4-3 to TRBJ2-3; the D is unclear. Deletions cut 2 bases from V and 5 bases from J, with 8 bases between. CDR3 length equals 13 residues. Germline V gene lookup returns CDR1 LGHNA and CDR2 YSLEER. CDR3 protein: CASSQLTGDTQYF. Here the CDR3 DNA reads TGCGCCAGCAGCCAACTTACGGGAGATACGCAGTATTTT.

The gene calls are TRBV5-1 and TRBJ2-7; possible D gene TRBD2, 5 bases. CDR3 length equals 13 residues. Germline CDR1 SGHRS, CDR2 YFSETQ. The V and J ends lost 4 bases and 4 bases respectively, with 12 bases between them. CDR3 residues: CASSPYSVYEQYF. The CDR3 coding sequence is TGCGCCAGCAGCCCTTATAGCGTGTACGAGCAGTACTTC.

This sequence joins TRBV6-6 and TRBJ1-2, with D tentatively TRBD1 (5 bases). Germline V gives CDR1 MNHNY, CDR2 SVGAGI (reference sequence). The CDR3 runs 14 residues. V lost 4 bases to trimming and J lost 3 bases, with 12 bases between them. DNA of the CDR3: TGTGCCAGCAGTTCCGCCGGGACCTACTATGGCTACACCTTC. Translated, it gives CASSSAGTYYGYTF.

The rearrangement uses TRBV6-2 or TRBV6-3 and TRBJ2-2; 10 nucleotides agree with TRBD2. V dropped 3 bases and J dropped 5; count of bases not matched to a gene: 3. CDR1 and CDR2 (germline): MNHEY, SVGEGT. There are 15 residues in the CDR3. The CDR3: CASSYSSGRTGELFF. CDR3 coding DNA: TGTGCCAGCAGTTATAGTAGCGGGAGGACCGGGGAGCTGTTTTTT.

The rearrangement joins TRBV5-1 to TRBJ2-7; weak D call: TRBD1 (5 bases). Germline V gene data show CDR1 as SGHRS and CDR2 as YFSETQ. The CDR3 is 14 amino acids. The germline V and J ends were trimmed by 0 bases and 7 bases, with 14 bases remaining between them. CDR3 amino acids: CASSLEGSGWEQYF. The CDR3 DNA follows: TGCGCCAGCAGCTTGGAGGGGTCTGGATGGGAGCAGTACTTC. The variable domain in full, completed from reference TRBV5-1 and TRBJ2-7, reads KAGVTQTPRYLIKTRGQQVTLSCSPISGHRSVSWYQQTPGQGLQFLFEYFSETQRNKGNFPGRFSGRQFSNSRSEMNVSTLELGDSALYLCASSLEGSGWEQYFGPGTRLTVT.

Only one count was recorded for this clone. The chain employs TRBV4-2 and TRBJ2-1, with D maybe TRBD2 (6 bases). The germline V and J ends were trimmed by 0 bases and 0 bases, with 12 bases remaining between them. Germline V gene sequence: CDR1 LGHNA, CDR2 YNFKEQ. The CDR3 extends over 17 amino acids. This CDR3 reads CASSQDYGGSSYNEQFF. The CDR3 region has the DNA TGTGCCAGCAGCCAAGATTACGGGGGAAGCTCCTACAATGAGCAGTTCTTC.

The sample holds a few counts of this clone. The chain couples TRBV6-5 to TRBJ2-2; D gene uncertain. The CDR3 length is 14 residues. Germline-derived CDR1 and CDR2 are MNHEY and SVGAGI. Trimming took 6 bases from V and 3 from J, leaving 11 bases between them. The CDR3 region has the DNA TGTGCCAGCAGATATGAATGGGACACCGGGGAGCTGTTTTTT. Translating it yields CASRYEWDTGELFF.

J is TRBJ2-2 and V is TRBV5-5; TRBD2 matches 8 bases. Germline V gene data show CDR1 as SGHKS and CDR2 as YYEKEE (reference sequence). The CDR3 has 17 residues. The junction had 6 bases not matched to a gene; V was cut back by 2 bases and J by 0 bases. The CDR3 loop reads CASSFRTSRSNTGELFF. CDR3 DNA: TGTGCCAGCAGCTTCCGGACTAGCCGATCGAACACCGGGGAGCTGTTTTTT. The entire variable domain, with the rest obtained from reference TRBV5-5 and TRBJ2-2, is as follows: DAGVTQSPTHLIKTRGQQVTLRCSPISGHKSVSWYQQVLGQGPQFIFQYYEKEERGRGNFPDRFSARQFPNYSSELNVNALLLGDSALYLCASSFRTSRSNTGELFFGEGSRLTVL.

The genes are TRBV12-3 or TRBV12-4 and TRBJ1-1; TRBD1 aligns across 8 bases. This CDR3 has 13 amino acids. The V segment lost 5 bases and the J segment 11 bases; nucleotides outside the gene matches: 10. The CDR3 loop is CASSLGTGLMAFF. The DNA of the CDR3 is TGTGCCAGCAGTCTCGGGACAGGTTTGATGGCTTTCTTT.

This rearrangement joins TRBV18 to TRBJ2-5; D may be TRBD1 (6 bases). This CDR3 region has 15 residues. In germline, CDR1 is KGHSH, CDR2 LQKENI. Trimming cost V 3 bases and J 4 bases, with 15 bases left between them. CDR3 DNA sequence: TGTGCCAGCTCACCGCCCGGGACACCGAGAGAGACCCAGTACTTC. Translated, it gives CASSPPGTPRETQYF. Looking up the rest from reference TRBV18 and TRBJ2-5 gives the full variable domain: NAGVMQNPRHLVRRRGQEARLRCSPMKGHSHVYWYRQLPEEGLKFMVYLQKENIIDESGMPKERFSAEFPKEGPSILRIQQVVRGDSAAYFCASSPPGTPRETQYFGPGTRLLVL.

As to this clone: Germline is not matched at one junction end, which may reflect a read error. CDR3 protein: CASSSLRGLKTEAFF. The CDR3 DNA reads TGTGCCAGCAGTTCTTTACGGGGTTTGAAGACTGAAGCTTTCTTT. This chain uses TRBV28 with TRBJ1-1, with D hard to call. CDR1 and CDR2 from the germline V gene are MDHEN and SYDVKM. The CDR3 loop spans 15 amino acids.

The CDR3 sequence: CASSSRKGTSIDTQYF. CDR3 nucleotides: TGTGCCAGCAGCTCACGCAAAGGGACTTCCATAGATACGCAGTATTTT. The chain couples TRBV11-2 to TRBJ2-3; a possible D gene is TRBD2 (6 bases). Trimming shortened V by 4 bases and J by 5 bases, and 19 bases separated the two germline ends. The germline gives CDR1 SGHAT, CDR2 FQNNGV. CDR3 length: 16 amino acids.

This clone occurred a few times. The chain's CDR3 is CASSWEGGSYNEQFF. The CDR3 DNA follows: TGTGCCAGTAGTTGGGAGGGGGGCTCCTACAATGAGCAGTTCTTC. The V gene is TRBV19, the J gene TRBJ2-1; possible D gene TRBD2, 7 bases. Trimming cost V 5 bases and J 0 bases, with 11 bases left between them. CDR1 and CDR2 from the germline V gene are LNHDA and SQIVND (reference sequence). CDR3 size: 15 residues.

This clone was counted a single time. CDR3 sequence reads: CASTIRLGATEAFF. CDR3 nucleotides: TGTGCCAGCACCATCCGCTTGGGGGCCACTGAAGCTTTCTTT. The chain employs TRBV11-2 and TRBJ1-1, with D possibly TRBD1 on 6 matching bases. V was pared by 7 bases and J by 4 bases, with 16 bases between. In germline, CDR1 is SGHAT, CDR2 FQNNGV. CDR3 length: 14 amino acids.

The V and J genes are TRBV3-1 (or the pseudogene TRBV3-2) and TRBJ1-3; D ambiguous. Germline V gene lookup returns CDR1 LGHDT and CDR2 YNNKEL (reference sequence). V was cut by 1 base and J by 1 base, with 20 bases left in between. This CDR3 has 19 residues. CDR3 residues: CASSQGTMGLTRSGNTIYF. In nucleotides, the CDR3 is TGTGCCAGCAGCCAAGGTACCATGGGGTTGACTCGATCTGGAAACACCATATATTTT.

The chain combines TRBV3-1 (or the pseudogene TRBV3-2) with TRBJ2-2, with D possibly being TRBD2 (6 bases). V gave up 3 bases and J gave up 7 bases, with 12 bases separating them. Germline V CDR1 and CDR2: LGHDT, YNNKEL (reference sequence). This CDR3 is built from 14 residues. This CDR3 is CASSHGGSSGELFF. The CDR3 bases are TGTGCCAGCAGCCACGGGGGTTCGAGCGGGGAGCTGTTTTTT.

The chain has TRBV21-1 and TRBJ2-7; TRBD1 is taken as the D call from the table, unchecked against the DNA. TRBV21-1 is a pseudogene segment. The CDR3 is 14 residues long. The CDR3: CASSPRDSAYEQYF. The DNA for the CDR3 is TGTGCCAGCAGCCCACGGGACAGCGCCTACGAGCAGTACTTC.

This rearrangement joins TRBV5-1 to TRBJ1-1, with D uncertain. V lost 1 base, J lost 1 base, and 11 bases lay in between. This CDR3 is built from 15 residues. Germline CDR1 SGHRS, CDR2 YFSETQ. This CDR3 reads CASSLLGSRNTEAFF. As DNA, the CDR3 is TGCGCCAGCAGCTTGTTGGGGTCACGGAACACTGAAGCTTTCTTT. Looking up the rest from reference TRBV5-1 and TRBJ1-1 gives the full variable domain: KAGVTQTPRYLIKTRGQQVTLSCSPISGHRSVSWYQQTPGQGLQFLFEYFSETQRNKGNFPGRFSGRQFSNSRSEMNVSTLELGDSALYLCASSLLGSRNTEAFFGQGTRLTVV.

The chain is built from TRBV10-3 and TRBJ2-7, with 10 bases that match TRBD2. The CDR3 runs 15 residues. The germline V gene encodes CDR1 ENHRY and CDR2 SYGVKD. V shed 7 bases and J 3 bases; nucleotides not matched to a gene: 9. CDR3 sequence (DNA): TGTGCCATCACCAGAGGGACTAGCGCTAACTACGAGCAGTACTTC. Residues: CAITRGTSANYEQYF.

This clone was seen a single time. J is TRBJ2-1 and V is TRBV25-1, with D unresolved. Germline lookup yields CDR1 MGHDK and CDR2 SYGVNS. The CDR3 is 13 amino acids. Trimming removed 5 bases from V and 7 bases from J, with 12 bases in between. CDR3 DNA sequence: TGTGCCAGCAGTTTAACGGGTACTAATGAGCAGTTCTTC. The encoded protein is CASSLTGTNEQFF. The variable domain in full, with the rest retrieved from reference TRBV25-1 and TRBJ2-1, is EADIYQTPRYLVIGTGKKITLECSQTMGHDKMYWYQQDPGMELHLIHYSYGVNSTEKGDLSSESTVSRIRTEHFPLTLESARPSHTSQYLCASSLTGTNEQFFGPGTRLTVL.

V gene TRBV28 combines with J gene TRBJ1-2; no firm D call. Deletions cut 10 bases from V and 2 bases from J, with 11 bases between. The CDR3 has 12 amino acids. CDR1 MDHEN and CDR2 SYDVKM come from the germline V gene. This CDR3 is CATEHLNYGYTF. In nucleotides, the CDR3 is TGTGCCACAGAACACCTAAACTATGGCTACACCTTC.

This clone was seen more than once but under ten times. V usage is TRBV4-1 and J usage is TRBJ2-7; 7 bases map to TRBD2. V shed 0 bases and J 6 bases; nucleotides not matched to a gene: 2. CDR3 size: 13 residues. Germline V gene sequence: CDR1 MGHRA, CDR2 YSYEKL. CDR3 in DNA: TGCGCCAGCAGCCAAGACTGGGGGGGCGAGCAGTACTTC. Translation gives CASSQDWGGEQYF.

The chain links TRBV3-1 (or the pseudogene TRBV3-2) to TRBJ2-1, with a possible D match to TRBD2 (5 bases). The CDR3 length is 13 residues. CDR1 and CDR2 from the germline V gene are LGHDT and YNNKEL (reference sequence). V lost 0 bases and J lost 13, with 13 bases in between. The CDR3 coding sequence is TGTGCCAGCAGCCAAGAACTAGGCAGGATACAGTTCTTC. It translates to CASSQELGRIQFF.

V usage is TRBV27 and J usage is TRBJ1-2; no firm D call. This CDR3 is built from 12 residues. V was shortened by 6 bases and J by 1 base, with 6 bases between the two germline ends. CDR1 and CDR2 from the germline V gene are MNHEY and SMNVEV (reference sequence). The CDR3 DNA sequence: TGTGCCAGCAGGCAGAATAACTATGGCTACACCTTC. Protein: CASRQNNYGYTF.